A selection of T cell receptor beta chains follows, all from one sample in a study of Graves' ophthalmopathy and Graves' hyperthyroidism. TCRdb re-derived calls from the multiplex PCR reads in MiXCR, one entry per CDR3 protein. This sample has roughly 350,000 distinct CDR3 sequences, with about 18% found just once. The material sequenced was peripheral blood. The receptors were gathered from an adult woman with stable Graves' hyperthyroidism. CDR3s include the opening cysteine and the closing phenylalanine or tryptophan. The D gene is left open where the match is weak. Clone sizes are given selectively: once, few, many, or a class where the clone is expanded.

>few|TRBV12-3/TRBV12-4|TRBJ1-5|-|12
CASSDELAPQHF
TGTGCCAGCAGTGACGAACTTGCGCCCCAGCATTTT
>few|TRBV15|TRBJ2-5|-|17
CATSTTLGTAVQETQYF
TGTGCCACCAGCACCACCCTGGGAACAGCGGTCCAAGAGACCCAGTACTTC
>many|TRBV12-5|TRBJ1-5|-|12
CASGSEYQPQHF
TGTGCTAGTGGTTCAGAGTATCAGCCCCAGCATTTT
>few|TRBV3-1|TRBJ2-7|-|14
CASSLREGVYEQYF
TGTGCCAGCAGCCTTAGGGAAGGGGTCTACGAGCAGTACTTC
>many|TRBV7-8|TRBJ1-3|TRBD1|19
CASSLVPTWDRASGNTIYF
TGTGCCAGCAGCTTAGTTCCGACCTGGGACAGGGCCTCTGGAAACACCATATATTTT
>many|TRBV19|TRBJ1-1|-|12
CASSTPGGEAFF
TGTGCCAGTAGTACCCCCGGGGGTGAAGCTTTCTTT
>many|TRBV7-2|TRBJ2-7|-|14
CASSPYGDHSEQYF
TGTGCCAGCAGCCCCTATGGGGACCACAGCGAGCAGTACTTC
>-|TRBV4-1|TRBJ1-6|-|12
CASSQDSVVRVF
TGCGCCAGCAGCCAAGATTCGGTAGTCAGGGTCTTT
>-|TRBV12-3/TRBV12-4|TRBJ2-2|-|15
CASSPRTANTGELLF
TGTGCCAGCAGTCCCCGGACGGCGAACACCGGGGAGCTGCTTTTT
>many|TRBV20-1|TRBJ2-7|-|14
CSAKDHRYSYEQYF
TGCAGTGCAAAGGACCACCGGTACTCCTACGAGCAGTACTTC
>-|TRBV19|TRBJ2-7|-|14
CASCIMGGSYERYF
TGTGCCAGTTGTATAATGGGAGGAAGCTACGAGCGGTACTTC
>few|TRBV27|TRBJ1-2|TRBD1|15
CASSFRTGFNYGYTF
TGTGCCAGCAGTTTTCGGACAGGGTTTAACTATGGCTACACCTTC
>many|TRBV12-3/TRBV12-4|TRBJ2-2|-|14
CASSRDGWTGELFF
TGTGCCAGCAGTAGGGACGGCTGGACCGGGGAGCTGTTTTTT
>-|TRBV12-3/TRBV12-4|TRBJ1-1|-|15
CASGLVPPGDTEAFF
TGTGCCAGCGGTTTAGTTCCCCCGGGGGACACTGAAGCTTTCTTT
>many|TRBV7-9|TRBJ1-2|-|12
CASSLVEIGGTF
TGTGCCAGCAGTTTAGTGGAAATCGGGGGCACCTTC
>many|TRBV27|TRBJ1-1|-|15
CASAQGPKPNTEAFF
TGTGCCAGCGCCCAGGGGCCAAAACCGAACACTGAAGCTTTCTTT
>-|TRBV11-2|TRBJ1-1|-|13
CASSLMVNPEAFF
TGTGCCAGCAGCTTAATGGTCAACCCTGAAGCTTTCTTT
>-|TRBV5-6|TRBJ2-5|-|15
CASRNYREYQETQYF
TGTGCCAGCAGAAACTATCGGGAGTACCAAGAGACCCAGTACTTC
>many|TRBV6-1|TRBJ2-5|-|17
CASSTGLYRRPGETQYF
TGTGCCAGCAGTACGGGACTCTACCGCCGGCCGGGGGAGACCCAGTACTTC
>many|TRBV20-1|TRBJ2-7|-|14
CSATRASGIYEQYF
TGCAGTGCTACCCGGGCCTCGGGCATCTACGAGCAGTACTTC
>few|TRBV18|TRBJ1-2|TRBD1|15
CASSAGQATNYGYTF
TGTGCCAGCTCAGCGGGACAGGCGACTAACTATGGCTACACCTTC
>many|TRBV12-3/TRBV12-4|TRBJ2-7|-|14
CASSRGYSSYEQYF
TGTGCCAGCAGTCGAGGGTACAGTTCCTACGAGCAGTACTTC
>many|TRBV19|TRBJ2-2|TRBD1|16
CASPPRTGANTGELFF
TGTGCCAGTCCACCCCGGACAGGGGCTAACACCGGGGAGCTGTTTTTT
>many|TRBV20-1|TRBJ1-1|TRBD1|15
CSARGYRGGGTEAFF
TGCAGTGCTAGGGGCTACAGGGGCGGTGGCACTGAAGCTTTCTTT
>many|TRBV7-9|TRBJ1-1|-|12
CASRAGNTEAFF
TGTGCCAGCAGGGCGGGCAACACTGAAGCTTTCTTT